The rows below give T cell receptor beta chains drawn from one sample of a study of blood T cell repertoires in COVID-19. This table comes from immunoSEQ multiplex PCR, and its TCRdb copy is limited to in-frame clones, with some not included. The table includes just over 350,000 clones, around nine tenths detected once. Input material: peripheral blood. The source is a woman aged 55-75 years with COVID-19, enrolled during active disease. CDR3s include the opening cysteine and the closing phenylalanine or tryptophan. Each record gives: clone size, J gene, CDR3 length, V gene, CDR3 protein. For some rows the clone size is stated as once, few or many, or as a class when expanded; others skip it.

abundance: -; j_gene: TRBJ1-3; len: 17; v_gene: TRBV5-8; CDR3aa: CASSFGAQGASGNTIYF
abundance: -; j_gene: TRBJ1-1; len: 14; v_gene: TRBV3-1/TRBV3-2; CDR3aa: CASSTDRGNTEAFF
abundance: -; j_gene: TRBJ2-1; len: 16; v_gene: TRBV7-9; CDR3aa: CASSPEWEGAYNEQFF
abundance: -; j_gene: TRBJ2-7; len: 13; v_gene: TRBV12-3/TRBV12-4; CDR3aa: CASSEGGPYEQYF
abundance: -; j_gene: TRBJ1-1; len: 18; v_gene: TRBV19; CDR3aa: CASSIRDREWGMNTEAFF
abundance: -; j_gene: TRBJ1-4; len: 12; v_gene: TRBV28; CDR3aa: CASTTPPEKLFF
abundance: once; j_gene: TRBJ2-7; len: 15; v_gene: TRBV11-1; CDR3aa: CASGIRTGYDYEQYF
abundance: few; j_gene: TRBJ2-5; len: 17; v_gene: TRBV7-9; CDR3aa: CASSKGQLSLRQETQYF
abundance: -; j_gene: TRBJ1-5; len: 16; v_gene: TRBV6-4; CDR3aa: CASSDSTGDSNQPQHF
abundance: once; j_gene: TRBJ1-2; len: 16; v_gene: TRBV4-2; CDR3aa: CASSQDWDRGHYGYTF
abundance: -; j_gene: TRBJ2-5; len: 13; v_gene: TRBV19; CDR3aa: CASSISEQETQYF
abundance: -; j_gene: TRBJ2-2; len: 16; v_gene: TRBV27; CDR3aa: CASSVFSGTGAGELFF
abundance: once; j_gene: TRBJ2-2; len: 16; v_gene: TRBV28; CDR3aa: CASSLWSGGNTGELFF
abundance: -; j_gene: TRBJ2-7; len: 14; v_gene: TRBV5-1; CDR3aa: CASRGSLAPYEQYF
abundance: -; j_gene: TRBJ1-2; len: 14; v_gene: TRBV5-1; CDR3aa: CASSFTGTGYGYTF
abundance: -; j_gene: TRBJ2-5; len: 12; v_gene: TRBV25-1; CDR3aa: CASTEDWGTQYF
abundance: -; j_gene: TRBJ2-1; len: 13; v_gene: TRBV10-1; CDR3aa: CASRASLDGEQFF
abundance: -; j_gene: TRBJ2-1; len: 15; v_gene: TRBV5-1; CDR3aa: CASSFDRGAYNEQFF
abundance: -; j_gene: TRBJ1-2; len: 12; v_gene: TRBV11-2; CDR3aa: CASSLTGYGYTF
abundance: -; j_gene: TRBJ1-6; len: 14; v_gene: TRBV11-2; CDR3aa: CASSLAGFGSPLHF
abundance: -; j_gene: TRBJ2-3; len: 14; v_gene: TRBV10-3; CDR3aa: CAISLAGGADTQYF
abundance: -; j_gene: TRBJ2-3; len: 16; v_gene: TRBV18; CDR3aa: CASSPGDRKSTDTQYF
abundance: few; j_gene: TRBJ1-6; len: 16; v_gene: TRBV5-6; CDR3aa: CASSLGYSSYNSPLHF
abundance: once; j_gene: TRBJ1-2; len: 14; v_gene: TRBV10-3; CDR3aa: CAISESQGAYGYTF
abundance: few; j_gene: TRBJ2-3; len: 12; v_gene: TRBV5-6; CDR3aa: CASSLISDTQYF
abundance: -; j_gene: TRBJ2-1; len: 14; v_gene: TRBV20-1; CDR3aa: CSASVGLSYNEQFF
abundance: -; j_gene: TRBJ1-6; len: 16; v_gene: TRBV10-1; CDR3aa: CASSDRPPGRDSPLHF
abundance: -; j_gene: TRBJ2-7; len: 15; v_gene: TRBV5-6; CDR3aa: CASSSPNRAGEEQYF
abundance: -; j_gene: TRBJ2-1; len: 17; v_gene: TRBV7-6; CDR3aa: CASSLDYARGVHNEQFF
abundance: once; j_gene: TRBJ2-3; len: 14; v_gene: TRBV27; CDR3aa: CASSQTILTDTQYF
abundance: -; j_gene: TRBJ1-1; len: 14; v_gene: TRBV27; CDR3aa: CASRPTWVNTEAFF
abundance: -; j_gene: TRBJ1-2; len: 11; v_gene: TRBV2; CDR3aa: CAAGGSYGYTF
abundance: -; j_gene: TRBJ2-7; len: 15; v_gene: TRBV11-3; CDR3aa: CASSPAGQGEDEQYF
abundance: -; j_gene: TRBJ1-1; len: 14; v_gene: TRBV19; CDR3aa: CASSIRGRDTEAFF
abundance: -; j_gene: TRBJ2-1; len: 15; v_gene: TRBV7-6; CDR3aa: CASSFSTGSYNEQFF
abundance: -; j_gene: TRBJ2-7; len: 14; v_gene: TRBV6-5; CDR3aa: CASRDTGVSYEQYF
abundance: -; j_gene: TRBJ1-1; len: 14; v_gene: TRBV7-9; CDR3aa: CASSFEQVNTEAFF
abundance: -; j_gene: TRBJ2-2; len: 16; v_gene: TRBV13; CDR3aa: CASSRNRGFLTGELFF
abundance: -; j_gene: TRBJ1-1; len: 13; v_gene: TRBV6-5; CDR3aa: CASSQGFNTEAFF
abundance: -; j_gene: TRBJ1-4; len: 12; v_gene: TRBV30; CDR3aa: CAWGEANEKLFF
abundance: -; j_gene: TRBJ1-1; len: 14; v_gene: TRBV7-9; CDR3aa: CASSFDAGLTEAFF
abundance: -; j_gene: TRBJ1-3; len: 18; v_gene: TRBV19; CDR3aa: CASSIRVNRGLSGNTIYF
abundance: -; j_gene: TRBJ1-4; len: 16; v_gene: TRBV12-5; CDR3aa: CASGLVLGTALEKLFF
abundance: -; j_gene: TRBJ1-1; len: 16; v_gene: TRBV4-3; CDR3aa: CASSQDHPGVGTEAFF
abundance: -; j_gene: TRBJ1-1; len: 13; v_gene: TRBV19; CDR3aa: CASIKSLNTEAFF
abundance: -; j_gene: TRBJ2-7; len: 15; v_gene: TRBV6-2/TRBV6-3; CDR3aa: CASSYSGHQTYEQYF
abundance: -; j_gene: TRBJ2-7; len: 15; v_gene: TRBV19; CDR3aa: CASSPYLAVSYEQYF
abundance: -; j_gene: TRBJ2-7; len: 16; v_gene: TRBV5-1; CDR3aa: CASSLRSSGVSYEQYF
abundance: -; j_gene: TRBJ1-4; len: 16; v_gene: TRBV18; CDR3aa: CASSQFPPAANEKLFF
abundance: -; j_gene: TRBJ2-7; len: 12; v_gene: TRBV7-9; CDR3aa: CASSLENRVQYF
abundance: -; j_gene: TRBJ1-2; len: 15; v_gene: TRBV19; CDR3aa: CASSNPGQGARGYTF
abundance: -; j_gene: TRBJ1-2; len: 15; v_gene: TRBV18; CDR3aa: CASSPPGTGAYGYTF
abundance: -; j_gene: TRBJ2-7; len: 13; v_gene: TRBV7-3; CDR3aa: CASSPDYSYEQYF
abundance: -; j_gene: TRBJ1-5; len: 15; v_gene: TRBV19; CDR3aa: CASSIWGRSNQPQHF
abundance: -; j_gene: TRBJ2-7; len: 14; v_gene: TRBV6-6; CDR3aa: CASRQDRGPYEQYF
abundance: -; j_gene: TRBJ2-3; len: 15; v_gene: TRBV6-5; CDR3aa: CASMRTSGGTDTQYF
abundance: -; j_gene: TRBJ1-1; len: 13; v_gene: TRBV14; CDR3aa: CASSQELSTEAFF